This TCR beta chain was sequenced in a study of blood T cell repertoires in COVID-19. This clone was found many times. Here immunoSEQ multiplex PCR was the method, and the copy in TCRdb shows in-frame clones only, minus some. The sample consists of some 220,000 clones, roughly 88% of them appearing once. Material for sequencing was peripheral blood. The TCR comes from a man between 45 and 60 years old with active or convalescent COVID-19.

The chain's CDR3 is CASSWTELNNEQFF. The CDR3 DNA sequence: TGTGCCAGCAGTTGGACAGAACTGAACAATGAGCAGTTCTTC. The chain employs TRBV28 and TRBJ2-1; TRBD1 might be the D (6 bases). Germline V gives CDR1 MDHEN, CDR2 SYDVKM. The CDR3 length is 14 residues. The germline V and J ends were trimmed by 4 bases and 5 bases, with 12 bases remaining between them.